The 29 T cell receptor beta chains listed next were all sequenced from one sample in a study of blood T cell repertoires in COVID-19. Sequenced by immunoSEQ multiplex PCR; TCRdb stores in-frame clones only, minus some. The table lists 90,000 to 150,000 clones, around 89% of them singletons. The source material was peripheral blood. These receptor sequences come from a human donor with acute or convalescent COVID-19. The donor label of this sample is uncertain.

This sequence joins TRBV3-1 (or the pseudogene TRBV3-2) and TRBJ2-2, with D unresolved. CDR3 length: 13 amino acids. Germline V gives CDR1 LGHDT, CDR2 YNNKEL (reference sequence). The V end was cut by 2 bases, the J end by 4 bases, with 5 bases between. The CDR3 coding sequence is TGTGCCAGCAGCCAAACGGGCACCGGGGAGCTGTTTTTT. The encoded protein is CASSQTGTGELFF.

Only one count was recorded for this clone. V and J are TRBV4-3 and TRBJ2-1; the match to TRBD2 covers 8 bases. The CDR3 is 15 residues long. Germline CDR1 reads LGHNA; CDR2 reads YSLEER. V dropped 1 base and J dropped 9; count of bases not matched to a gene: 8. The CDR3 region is CASSQGAGGEGEQFF. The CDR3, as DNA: TGCGCCAGCAGCCAAGGGGCGGGGGGAGAGGGTGAGCAGTTCTTC.

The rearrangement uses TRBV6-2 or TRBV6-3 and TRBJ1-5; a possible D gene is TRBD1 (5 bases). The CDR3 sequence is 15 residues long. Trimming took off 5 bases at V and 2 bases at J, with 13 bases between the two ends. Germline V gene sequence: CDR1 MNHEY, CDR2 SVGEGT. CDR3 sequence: CASSKAGEGNQPQHF. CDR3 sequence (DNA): TGTGCCAGCAGTAAAGCGGGGGAGGGCAATCAGCCCCAGCATTTT.

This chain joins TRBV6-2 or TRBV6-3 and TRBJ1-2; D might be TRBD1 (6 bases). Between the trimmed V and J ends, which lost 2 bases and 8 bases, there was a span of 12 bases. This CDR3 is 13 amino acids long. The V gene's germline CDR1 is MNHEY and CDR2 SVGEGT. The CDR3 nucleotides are TGTGCCAGCAGTTACCGGGACACGGGAGGCTACACCTTC. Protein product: CASSYRDTGGYTF.

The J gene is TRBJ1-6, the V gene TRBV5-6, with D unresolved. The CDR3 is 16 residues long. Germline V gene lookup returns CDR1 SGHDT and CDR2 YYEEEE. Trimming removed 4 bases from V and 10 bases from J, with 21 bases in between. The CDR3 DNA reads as TGTGCCAGCAGCCGGGGATGGGGATTGGTTGGATCACCCCTCCACTTT. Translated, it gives CASSRGWGLVGSPLHF.

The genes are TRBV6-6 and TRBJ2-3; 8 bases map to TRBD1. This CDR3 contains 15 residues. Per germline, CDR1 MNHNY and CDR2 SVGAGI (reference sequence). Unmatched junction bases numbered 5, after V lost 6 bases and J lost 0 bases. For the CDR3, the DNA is TGTGCCAGCAGGAAACAGGGGGTGAGCACAGATACGCAGTATTTT. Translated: CASRKQGVSTDTQYF.

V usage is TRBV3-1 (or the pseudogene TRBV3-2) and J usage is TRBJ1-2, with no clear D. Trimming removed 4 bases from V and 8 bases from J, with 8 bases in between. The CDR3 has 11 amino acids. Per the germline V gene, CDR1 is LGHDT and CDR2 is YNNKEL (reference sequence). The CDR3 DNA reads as TGTGCCAGCAGCCTATACAGCGGCTACACCTTC. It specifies CASSLYSGYTF.

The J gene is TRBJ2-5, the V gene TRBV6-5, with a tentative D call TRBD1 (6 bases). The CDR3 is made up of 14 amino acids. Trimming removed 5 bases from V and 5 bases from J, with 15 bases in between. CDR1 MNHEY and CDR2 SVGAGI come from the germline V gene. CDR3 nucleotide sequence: TGTGCCAGCAGTCAACAGGGTATTTTGGAGACCCAGTACTTC. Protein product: CASSQQGILETQYF.

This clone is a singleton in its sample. The DNA of the CDR3 is TGCGCCAGCAGCGCAGCGGGGGGTTACAATGAGCAGTTCTTC. It translates to CASSAAGGYNEQFF. This chain links TRBV5-1 with TRBJ2-1; 9 nucleotides line up with TRBD2. CDR1 is SGHRS and CDR2 is YFSETQ in the germline V gene. Trimming cost V 4 bases and J 4 bases; bases outside gene matches: 3. This CDR3 comprises 14 residues.

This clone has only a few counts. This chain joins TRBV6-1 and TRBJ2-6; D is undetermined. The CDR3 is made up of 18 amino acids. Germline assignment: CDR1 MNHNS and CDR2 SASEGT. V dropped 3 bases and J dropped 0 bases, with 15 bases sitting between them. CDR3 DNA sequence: TGTGCCAGCAGTGATCGGGTGGATTACCGCTCTGGGGCCAACGTCCTGACTTTC. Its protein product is CASSDRVDYRSGANVLTF.

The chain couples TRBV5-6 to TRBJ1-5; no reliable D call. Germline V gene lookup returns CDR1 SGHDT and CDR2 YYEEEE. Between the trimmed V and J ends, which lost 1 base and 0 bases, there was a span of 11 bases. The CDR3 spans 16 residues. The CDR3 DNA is TGTGCCAGCAGCTTGTGGTCAGGCTATAGCAATCAGCCCCAGCATTTT. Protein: CASSLWSGYSNQPQHF.

The CDR3 spells CASSRSYEDGEEAFF. In nucleotides, the CDR3 is TGCGCCAGCAGCCGGTCGTACGAGGACGGGGAGGAAGCTTTCTTT. The chain employs TRBV4-3 and TRBJ1-1; D uncertain. V dropped 4 bases and J dropped 8 bases, with 20 bases sitting between them. CDR1 LGHNA and CDR2 YSLEER come from the germline V gene. The CDR3 is made up of 15 amino acids.

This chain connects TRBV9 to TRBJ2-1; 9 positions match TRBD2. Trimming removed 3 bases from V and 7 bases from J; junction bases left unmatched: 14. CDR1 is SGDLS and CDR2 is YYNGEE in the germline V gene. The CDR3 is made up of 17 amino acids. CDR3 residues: CASSAGLAGAGFNEQFF. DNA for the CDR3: TGTGCCAGCAGCGCGGGTTTAGCGGGGGCGGGGTTTAATGAGCAGTTCTTC.

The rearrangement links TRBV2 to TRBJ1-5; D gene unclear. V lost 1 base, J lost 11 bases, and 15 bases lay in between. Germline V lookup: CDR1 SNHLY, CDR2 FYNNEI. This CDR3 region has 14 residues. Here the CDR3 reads CASSEDGGLAAQHF. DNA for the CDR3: TGTGCCAGCAGTGAAGACGGAGGGCTGGCAGCCCAGCATTTT.

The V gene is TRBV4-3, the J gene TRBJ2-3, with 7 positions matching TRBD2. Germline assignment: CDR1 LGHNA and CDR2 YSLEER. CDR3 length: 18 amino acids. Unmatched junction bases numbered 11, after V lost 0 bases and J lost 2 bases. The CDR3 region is CASSQEGRAGDDTDTQYF. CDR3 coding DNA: TGCGCCAGCAGCCAAGAGGGGCGGGCGGGAGATGACACAGATACGCAGTATTTT.

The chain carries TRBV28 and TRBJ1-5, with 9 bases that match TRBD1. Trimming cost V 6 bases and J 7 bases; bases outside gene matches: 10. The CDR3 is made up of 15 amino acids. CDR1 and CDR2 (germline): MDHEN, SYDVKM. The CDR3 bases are TGTGCCAGCAGGGGATCGGGACAGGGTCGACAGCCCCAGCATTTT. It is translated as CASRGSGQGRQPQHF.

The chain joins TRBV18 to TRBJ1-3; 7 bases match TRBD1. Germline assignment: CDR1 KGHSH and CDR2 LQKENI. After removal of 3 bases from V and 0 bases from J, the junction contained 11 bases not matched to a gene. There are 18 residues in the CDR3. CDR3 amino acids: CASSPQGDSPISGNTIYF. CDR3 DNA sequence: TGTGCCAGCTCACCCCAGGGGGACAGTCCGATCTCTGGAAACACCATATATTTT. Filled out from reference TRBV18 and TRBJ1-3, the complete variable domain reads NAGVMQNPRHLVRRRGQEARLRCSPMKGHSHVYWYRQLPEEGLKFMVYLQKENIIDESGMPKERFSAEFPKEGPSILRIQQVVRGDSAAYFCASSPQGDSPISGNTIYFGEGSWLTVV.

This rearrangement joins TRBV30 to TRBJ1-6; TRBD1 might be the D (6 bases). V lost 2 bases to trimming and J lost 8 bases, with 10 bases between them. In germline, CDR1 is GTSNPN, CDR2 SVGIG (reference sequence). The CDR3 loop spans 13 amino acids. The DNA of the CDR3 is TGTGCCTGGAGTCAGGGGTTGGATTCACCCCTCCACTTT. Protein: CAWSQGLDSPLHF.

CDR3 in DNA: TGTGCCAGCAGCCTGGGAGCGGGAAGCAATGAGCAGTTCTTC. Protein sequence: CASSLGAGSNEQFF. V is TRBV7-8 and J is TRBJ2-1; 7 nucleotides line up with TRBD2. The germline V gene has CDR1 SGHVS and CDR2 FQNEAQ. The CDR3 has 14 residues. V lost 5 bases, J lost 6 bases, and 7 bases stayed unmatched.

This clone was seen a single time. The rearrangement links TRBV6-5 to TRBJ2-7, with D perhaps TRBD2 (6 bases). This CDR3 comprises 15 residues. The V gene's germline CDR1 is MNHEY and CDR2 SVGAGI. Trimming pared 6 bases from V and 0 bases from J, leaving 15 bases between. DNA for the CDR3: TGTGCCAGCAGGCAAACAGCGGGTAGCTCCTACGAGCAGTACTTC. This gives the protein CASRQTAGSSYEQYF.

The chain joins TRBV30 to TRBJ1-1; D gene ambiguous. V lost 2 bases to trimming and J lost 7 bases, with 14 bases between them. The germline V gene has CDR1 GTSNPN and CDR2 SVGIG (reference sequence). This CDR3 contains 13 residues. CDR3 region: CAWSRLGALEAFF. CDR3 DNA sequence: TGTGCCTGGAGTCGGCTTGGAGCCCTTGAAGCTTTCTTT.

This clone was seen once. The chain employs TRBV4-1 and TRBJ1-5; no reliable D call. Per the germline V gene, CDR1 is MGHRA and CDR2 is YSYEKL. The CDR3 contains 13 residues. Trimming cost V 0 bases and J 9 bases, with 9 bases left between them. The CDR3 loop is CASSQDVETPQHF. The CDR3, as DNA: TGCGCCAGCAGCCAAGATGTGGAGACGCCCCAGCATTTT.

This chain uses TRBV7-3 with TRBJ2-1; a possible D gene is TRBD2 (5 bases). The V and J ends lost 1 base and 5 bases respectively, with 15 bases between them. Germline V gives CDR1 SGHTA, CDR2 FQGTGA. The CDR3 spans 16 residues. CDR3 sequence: CASSLNGGGVDNEQFF. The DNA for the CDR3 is TGTGCCAGCAGCTTAAATGGAGGCGGAGTCGACAATGAGCAGTTCTTC.

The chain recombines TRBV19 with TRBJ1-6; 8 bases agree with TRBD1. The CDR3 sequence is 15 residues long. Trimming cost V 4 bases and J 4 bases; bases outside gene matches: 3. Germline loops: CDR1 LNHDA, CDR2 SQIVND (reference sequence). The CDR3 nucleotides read TGTGCCAGTAGTAGACGGACAGGGTATAATTCACCCCTCCACTTT. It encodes CASSRRTGYNSPLHF.

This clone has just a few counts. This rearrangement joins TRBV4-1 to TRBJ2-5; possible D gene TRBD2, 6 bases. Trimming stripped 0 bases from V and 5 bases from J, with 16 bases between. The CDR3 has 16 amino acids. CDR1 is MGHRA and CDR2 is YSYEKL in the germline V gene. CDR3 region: CASSQDLAGRGETQYF. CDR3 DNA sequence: TGCGCCAGCAGCCAAGATCTGGCGGGACGGGGGGAGACCCAGTACTTC.

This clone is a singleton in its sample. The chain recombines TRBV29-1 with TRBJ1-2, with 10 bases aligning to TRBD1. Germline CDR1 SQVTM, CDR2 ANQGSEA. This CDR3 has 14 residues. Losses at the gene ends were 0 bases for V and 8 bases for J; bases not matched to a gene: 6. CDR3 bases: TGCAGCGTTGAAGATCCTGGGACAGGGGAAGGCTACACCTTC. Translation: CSVEDPGTGEGYTF.

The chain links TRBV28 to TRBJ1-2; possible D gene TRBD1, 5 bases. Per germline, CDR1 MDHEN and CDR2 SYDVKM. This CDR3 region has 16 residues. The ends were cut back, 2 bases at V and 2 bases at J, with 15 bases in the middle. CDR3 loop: CASSLPPRGMNYGYTF. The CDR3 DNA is TGTGCCAGCAGTTTACCCCCCCGGGGGATGAACTATGGCTACACCTTC.

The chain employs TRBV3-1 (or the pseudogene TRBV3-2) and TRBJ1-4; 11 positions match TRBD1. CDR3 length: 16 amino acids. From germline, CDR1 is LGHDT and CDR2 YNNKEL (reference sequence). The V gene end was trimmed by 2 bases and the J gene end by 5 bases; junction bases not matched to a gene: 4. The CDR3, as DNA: TGTGCCAGCAGCCAACGGGGGACAGGGGGGAATGAAAAACTGTTTTTT. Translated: CASSQRGTGGNEKLFF.

The CDR3 loop is CAWGRTGGTEAFF. In nucleotides, the CDR3 is TGTGCCTGGGGACGGACAGGGGGTACTGAAGCTTTCTTT. The genes are TRBV30 and TRBJ1-1; TRBD1 agrees at 10 bases. Germline values: CDR1 GTSNPN, CDR2 SVGIG (reference sequence). V lost 5 bases, J lost 5 bases, and 5 bases stayed unmatched. The CDR3 has 13 amino acids.